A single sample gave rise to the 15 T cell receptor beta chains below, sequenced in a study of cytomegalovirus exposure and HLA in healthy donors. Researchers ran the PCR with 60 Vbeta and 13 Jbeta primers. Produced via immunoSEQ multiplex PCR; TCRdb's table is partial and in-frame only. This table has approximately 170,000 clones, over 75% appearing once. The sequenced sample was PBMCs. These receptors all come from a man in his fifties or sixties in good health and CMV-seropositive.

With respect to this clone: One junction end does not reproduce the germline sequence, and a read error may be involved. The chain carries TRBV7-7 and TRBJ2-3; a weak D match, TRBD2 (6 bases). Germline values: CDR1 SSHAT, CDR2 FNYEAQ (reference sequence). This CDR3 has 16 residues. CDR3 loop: CASSLGGARATDTQYF. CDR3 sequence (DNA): TGTGCTAGCAGCCTCGGCGGGGCACGTGCCACAGATACGCAGTATTTT.

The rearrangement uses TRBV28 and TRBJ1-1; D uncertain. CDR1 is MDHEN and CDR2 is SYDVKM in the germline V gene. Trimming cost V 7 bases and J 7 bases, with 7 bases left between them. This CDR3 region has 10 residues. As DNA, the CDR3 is TGTGCCAGCAAACGGGGTGAAGCTTTCTTT. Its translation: CASKRGEAFF. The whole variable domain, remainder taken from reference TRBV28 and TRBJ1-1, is DVKVTQSSRYLVKRTGEKVFLECVQDMDHENMFWYRQDPGLGLRLIYFSYDVKMKEKGDIPEGYSVSREKKERFSLILESASTNQTSMYLCASKRGEAFFGQGTRLTVV.

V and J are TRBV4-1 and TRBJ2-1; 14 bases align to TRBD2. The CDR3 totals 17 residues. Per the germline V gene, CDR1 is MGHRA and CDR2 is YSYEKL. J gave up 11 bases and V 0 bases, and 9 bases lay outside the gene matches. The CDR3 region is CASSQDITGLAGGKQFF. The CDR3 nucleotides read TGCGCCAGCAGCCAAGATATTACAGGACTAGCGGGAGGCAAGCAGTTCTTC.

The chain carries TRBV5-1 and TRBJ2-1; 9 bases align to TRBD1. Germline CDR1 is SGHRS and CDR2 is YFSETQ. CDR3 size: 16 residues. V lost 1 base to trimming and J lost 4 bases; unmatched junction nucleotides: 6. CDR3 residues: CASSLSGQGVYNEQFF. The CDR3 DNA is TGCGCCAGCAGCTTGTCGGGACAGGGAGTATACAATGAGCAGTTCTTC.

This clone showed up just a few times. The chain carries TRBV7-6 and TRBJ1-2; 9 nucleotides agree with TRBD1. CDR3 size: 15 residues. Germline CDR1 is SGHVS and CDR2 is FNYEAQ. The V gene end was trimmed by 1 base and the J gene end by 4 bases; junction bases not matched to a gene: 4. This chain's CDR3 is CASSLDTGGGYGYTF. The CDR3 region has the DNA TGTGCCAGCAGCTTAGATACAGGGGGCGGCTATGGCTACACCTTC.

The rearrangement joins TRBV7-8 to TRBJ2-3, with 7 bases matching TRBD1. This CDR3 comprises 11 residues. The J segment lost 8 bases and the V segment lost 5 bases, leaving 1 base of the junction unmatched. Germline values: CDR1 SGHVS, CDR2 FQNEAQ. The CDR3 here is CASSRQGTQYF. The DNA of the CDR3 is TGTGCCAGCAGCAGACAGGGTACGCAGTATTTT.

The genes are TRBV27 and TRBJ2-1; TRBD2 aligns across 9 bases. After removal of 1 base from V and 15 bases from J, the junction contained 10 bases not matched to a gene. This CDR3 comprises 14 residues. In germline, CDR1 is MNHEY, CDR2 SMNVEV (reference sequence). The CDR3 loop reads CASSLWGGREGTFF. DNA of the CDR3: TGTGCCAGCAGTTTATGGGGAGGGCGGGAGGGGACGTTCTTC.

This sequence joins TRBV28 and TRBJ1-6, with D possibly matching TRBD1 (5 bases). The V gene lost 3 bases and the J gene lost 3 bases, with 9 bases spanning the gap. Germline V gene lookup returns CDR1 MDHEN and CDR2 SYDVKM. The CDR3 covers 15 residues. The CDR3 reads CASSLGGFYNSPLHF. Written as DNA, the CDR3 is TGTGCCAGCAGTTTGGGGGGATTCTATAATTCACCCCTCCACTTT. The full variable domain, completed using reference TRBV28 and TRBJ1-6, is DVKVTQSSRYLVKRTGEKVFLECVQDMDHENMFWYRQDPGLGLRLIYFSYDVKMKEKGDIPEGYSVSREKKERFSLILESASTNQTSMYLCASSLGGFYNSPLHFGNGTRLTVT.

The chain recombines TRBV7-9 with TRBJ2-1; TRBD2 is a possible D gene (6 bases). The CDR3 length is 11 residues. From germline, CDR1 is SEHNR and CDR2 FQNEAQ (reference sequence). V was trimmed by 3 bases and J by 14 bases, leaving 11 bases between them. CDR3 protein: CASSFGGVEFF. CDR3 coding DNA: TGTGCCAGCAGCTTTGGAGGGGTGGAGTTCTTC.

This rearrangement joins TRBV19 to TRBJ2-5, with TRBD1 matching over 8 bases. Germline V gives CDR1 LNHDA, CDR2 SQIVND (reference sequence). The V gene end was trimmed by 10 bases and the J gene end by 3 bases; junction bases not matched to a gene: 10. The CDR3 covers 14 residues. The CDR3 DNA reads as TGTGCCACCCTCGACAGGGGACATAAAGAGACCCAGTACTTC. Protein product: CATLDRGHKETQYF.

For the CDR3, the DNA is TGCGCCAGCAACTCCGGGACAGGGGATCAAGAGACCCAGTACTTC. Amino acids: CASNSGTGDQETQYF. This chain uses TRBV10-1 with TRBJ2-5; TRBD1 matches at 10 bases. Trimming cost V 7 bases and J 2 bases; bases outside gene matches: 7. Germline V CDR1 and CDR2: WNHNN, SYGVQD (reference sequence). This CDR3 has 15 amino acids.

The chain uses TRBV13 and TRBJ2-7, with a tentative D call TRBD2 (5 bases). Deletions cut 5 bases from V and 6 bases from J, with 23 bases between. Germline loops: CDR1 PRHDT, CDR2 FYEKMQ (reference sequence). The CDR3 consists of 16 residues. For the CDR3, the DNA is TGTGCCAGCAGCCTACGGATGGGTGGAGGAGGCAGCGAGCAGTACTTC. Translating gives CASSLRMGGGGSEQYF.

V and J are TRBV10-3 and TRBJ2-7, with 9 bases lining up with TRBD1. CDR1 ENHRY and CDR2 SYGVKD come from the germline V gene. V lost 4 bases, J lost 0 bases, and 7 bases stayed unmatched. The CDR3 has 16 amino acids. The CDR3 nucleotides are TGTGCCATCAGTGGCCGGACAGGGGCCTTCTCCTACGAGCAGTACTTC. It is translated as CAISGRTGAFSYEQYF.

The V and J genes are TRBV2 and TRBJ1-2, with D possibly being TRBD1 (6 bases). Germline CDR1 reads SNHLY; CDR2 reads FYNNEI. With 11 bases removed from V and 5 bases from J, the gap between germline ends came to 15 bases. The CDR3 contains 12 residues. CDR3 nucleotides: TGTGCCTGTCGACAGGCCGGATATGGCTACACCTTC. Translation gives CACRQAGYGYTF.

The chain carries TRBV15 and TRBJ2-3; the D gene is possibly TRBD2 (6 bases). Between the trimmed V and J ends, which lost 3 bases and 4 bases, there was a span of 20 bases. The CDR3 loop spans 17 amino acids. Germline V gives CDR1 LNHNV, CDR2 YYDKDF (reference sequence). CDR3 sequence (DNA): TGTGCCACCAGCAGGGAACTTACTAGCCTGAGGTCAGATACGCAGTATTTT. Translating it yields CATSRELTSLRSDTQYF.